These T cell receptor beta chains were read from a single sample in a study of CD8 T cells in ankylosing spondylitis. A single record per CDR3 protein comes from TCRdb applying MiXCR to the 5' RACE reads. The data hold about 150,000 distinct CDR3 sequences, with roughly 31% observed a single time. The sequenced material came from synovial fluid, either unsorted or a sorted T cell fraction (not recorded which). These receptors all come from a male donor with ankylosing spondylitis. Both conserved end residues are part of each CDR3. The order of the fields is CDR3 DNA, CDR3 protein, J gene, D gene, V gene, clone size. A D gene is named only where the DNA matches it firmly. Rows may omit the clone size; those that give it use once, few, many or a size class.

CDR3nt: TGTGCCAGCAGTCGCGGGGGGGCGAATACGCAGTATTTT; CDR3aa: CASSRGGANTQYF; j_gene: TRBJ2-3; d_gene: TRBD2; v_gene: TRBV7-2; abundance: .
CDR3nt: TGCGCCAGCAGCTTGGGGGACAGGGTTTGGACAGATACGCAGTATTTT; CDR3aa: CASSLGDRVWTDTQYF; j_gene: TRBJ2-3; d_gene: TRBD1; v_gene: TRBV5-1; abundance: .
CDR3nt: TGTGCCAGCAGCCAAGGGGACACTAGGCACACTGAAGCTTTCTTT; CDR3aa: CASSQGDTRHTEAFF; j_gene: TRBJ1-1; d_gene: .; v_gene: TRBV3-1; abundance: .
CDR3nt: TGTGCCAGCAGCTTGGACAGTATCTCAGTAGTCGAGCAGTACTTC; CDR3aa: CASSLDSISVVEQYF; j_gene: TRBJ2-7; d_gene: .; v_gene: TRBV5-6; abundance: .
CDR3nt: TGTGCCAGCAGTGACTCGACCGGGGCTTCACCCCTCCACTTT; CDR3aa: CASSDSTGASPLHF; j_gene: TRBJ1-6; d_gene: .; v_gene: TRBV6-4; abundance: many
CDR3nt: TGTGCCAGCAGCCAAGGCAGGTTGAAAGTAGGGGAGACCCAGTACTTC; CDR3aa: CASSQGRLKVGETQYF; j_gene: TRBJ2-5; d_gene: .; v_gene: TRBV3-1; abundance: .
CDR3nt: TGTGCCAGCAGTTTAGCCCACGGACAGGGATTGTACGAGCAGTACTTC; CDR3aa: CASSLAHGQGLYEQYF; j_gene: TRBJ2-7; d_gene: TRBD1; v_gene: TRBV27; abundance: many
CDR3nt: TGTGCCAGCAGCCCGACAGGGGGCGCGGGTGGACAGCCCCAGCATTTT; CDR3aa: CASSPTGGAGGQPQHF; j_gene: TRBJ1-5; d_gene: TRBD1; v_gene: TRBV12-3/TRBV12-4; abundance: .
CDR3nt: TGCGCCAGCAGCTTGGGAGGATTTGAGACACCCCTCCACTTT; CDR3aa: CASSLGGFETPLHF; j_gene: TRBJ1-6; d_gene: .; v_gene: TRBV5-1; abundance: .
CDR3nt: TGTGCCAGCAGCCCGGACGGACCTAATTCACCCCTCCACTTT; CDR3aa: CASSPDGPNSPLHF; j_gene: TRBJ1-6; d_gene: .; v_gene: TRBV7-9; abundance: few
CDR3nt: TGTGCCAGCAGTGAAGTGGGGCGTAATGAAAAACTGTTTTTT; CDR3aa: CASSEVGRNEKLFF; j_gene: TRBJ1-4; d_gene: .; v_gene: TRBV2; abundance: .
CDR3nt: TGTGCCAGCAGCCCCCGGCTCGGGGGGCGAACAGACGATACGCAGTATTTT; CDR3aa: CASSPRLGGRTDDTQYF; j_gene: TRBJ2-3; d_gene: .; v_gene: TRBV7-2; abundance: few
CDR3nt: TGCAGTGCTACGGGGACTAGCGGGGGGGCCTACGAGCAGTACTTC; CDR3aa: CSATGTSGGAYEQYF; j_gene: TRBJ2-7; d_gene: TRBD2; v_gene: TRBV20-1; abundance: few
CDR3nt: TGTGCCAGCAGCGTTCGGACTAGCGGGAGAGGAAATGAGCAGTTCTTC; CDR3aa: CASSVRTSGRGNEQFF; j_gene: TRBJ2-1; d_gene: TRBD2; v_gene: TRBV9; abundance: many
CDR3nt: TGTGCCAGCAGTGAGACACTAGGGATCGGGGAGCTGTTTTTT; CDR3aa: CASSETLGIGELFF; j_gene: TRBJ2-2; d_gene: .; v_gene: TRBV2; abundance: many
CDR3nt: TGCAGTGCAGGGGGAGGACTACTCTACGAGCAGTACTTC; CDR3aa: CSAGGGLLYEQYF; j_gene: TRBJ2-7; d_gene: .; v_gene: TRBV20-1; abundance: .
CDR3nt: TGTGCCAGCAGCCCCCGGACAGGGTGGAATGAGCAGTTCTTC; CDR3aa: CASSPRTGWNEQFF; j_gene: TRBJ2-1; d_gene: TRBD1; v_gene: TRBV7-3; abundance: few
CDR3nt: TGTGCCAGCAGTCCAAGGGACAGGGGCACTTCACCCCTCCACTTT; CDR3aa: CASSPRDRGTSPLHF; j_gene: TRBJ1-6; d_gene: TRBD1; v_gene: TRBV28; abundance: many
CDR3nt: TGTGCCAGCAAATTCAGCCTCTACAATGAGCAGTTCTTC; CDR3aa: CASKFSLYNEQFF; j_gene: TRBJ2-1; d_gene: .; v_gene: TRBV27; abundance: many
CDR3nt: TGTGCCAGCAGTCTGGACCAAAGGTACGAGCAGTACTTC; CDR3aa: CASSLDQRYEQYF; j_gene: TRBJ2-7; d_gene: .; v_gene: TRBV6-6; abundance: .
CDR3nt: TGTGCCAGCAGCCAAAACCAGTGGGGACAGGGGAACACTGAAGCTTTCTTT; CDR3aa: CASSQNQWGQGNTEAFF; j_gene: TRBJ1-1; d_gene: TRBD1; v_gene: TRBV3-1; abundance: .
CDR3nt: TGTGCCAGCAGCTCACGCCGGACGGAAGAGACCCAGTACTTC; CDR3aa: CASSSRRTEETQYF; j_gene: TRBJ2-5; d_gene: .; v_gene: TRBV7-2; abundance: .
CDR3nt: TGTGCCAGCAGTCTGCTCAGGGATGAAGCTTTCTTT; CDR3aa: CASSLLRDEAFF; j_gene: TRBJ1-1; d_gene: .; v_gene: TRBV28; abundance: .
CDR3nt: TGTGCCAGCTCACCAGAAGAGGGACTAGCGGGGGAGACCCAGTACTTC; CDR3aa: CASSPEEGLAGETQYF; j_gene: TRBJ2-5; d_gene: TRBD2; v_gene: TRBV18; abundance: .